Presented here are 10 T cell receptor beta chains from one specimen sequenced in a study of OX40 agonist ivuxolimab in advanced cancers. Assay: immunoSEQ multiplex PCR; the TCRdb copy retains only in-frame clones and omits some. The sample holds roughly 62,000 clones, roughly nine tenths seen once. Source: CD4+ or CD8+ T cells sorted from blood, taken in a trial of the OX40 agonist ivuxolimab. The receptors come from an adult with an advanced solid tumor such as melanoma, head and neck, liver or kidney cancer.

The V call is TRBV19, the J call TRBJ2-7; tentatively, D is TRBD2 (5 bases). The CDR3 sequence is 14 residues long. The V gene lost 6 bases and the J gene lost 1 base, with 13 bases spanning the gap. Germline V lookup: CDR1 LNHDA, CDR2 SQIVND (reference sequence). CDR3 loop: CASSSRTGSYEQYF. CDR3 nucleotide sequence: TGTGCCAGTAGCTCCCGAACGGGGTCCTACGAGCAGTACTTC.

The J gene is TRBJ2-7, the V gene TRBV7-9; TRBD2 agrees at 7 bases. Germline trimming cut 5 bases from V and 1 base from J; bases unmatched to any gene: 17. Germline V gene sequence: CDR1 SEHNR, CDR2 FQNEAQ (reference sequence). This CDR3 spans 18 amino acids. The CDR3 DNA reads TGTGCCAGCAGCCCTGGATCGTTGGGCCGCGGGAGTTCCTACGAGCAGTACTTC. This encodes CASSPGSLGRGSSYEQYF.

A single count supports this clone. Distinct nucleotide sequences in the sample also encode this CDR3. CDR3 in amino acids: CASSFRTGPHEQYF. For the CDR3, the DNA is TGTGCCAGCAGTTTCAGGACAGGGCCCCACGAGCAGTACTTC. This chain links TRBV28 with TRBJ2-7, with TRBD1 matching 8 bases. Germline CDR1 reads MDHEN; CDR2 reads SYDVKM. The J segment lost 5 bases and the V segment lost 3 bases, leaving 6 bases of the junction unmatched. The CDR3 is 14 residues long.

This clone was seen once. J is TRBJ1-4 and V is TRBV11-2; D remains ambiguous. Germline V CDR1 and CDR2: SGHAT, FQNNGV. This CDR3 region has 14 residues. Trimming took off 1 base at V and 6 bases at J, with 9 bases between the two ends. The CDR3 DNA sequence: TGTGCCAGCAGCTTAGGGACCGGGTATGAAAAACTGTTTTTT. Protein: CASSLGTGYEKLFF.

The gene calls are TRBV6-6 and TRBJ1-4, with D hard to call. V was trimmed by 2 bases and J by 8 bases, leaving 12 bases between them. The CDR3 covers 14 residues. The V gene's germline CDR1 is MNHNY and CDR2 SVGAGI (reference sequence). Here the CDR3 DNA reads TGTGCCAGCAGTTACCCCGAGCCGGGGGAAAAACTGTTTTTT. The encoded protein is CASSYPEPGEKLFF.

The chain couples TRBV9 to TRBJ1-5, with D hard to call. V was clipped by 7 bases and J by 10 bases, with 15 bases between them. The germline V gene has CDR1 SGDLS and CDR2 YYNGEE. The CDR3 has 12 residues. CDR3: CASPGCIKPQHF. In nucleotides, the CDR3 is TGTGCCAGCCCCGGGTGCATCAAACCCCAGCATTTT.

This chain uses TRBV14 with TRBJ2-1, with 8 nucleotides matching TRBD1. This CDR3 is 15 amino acids long. Germline V gene data show CDR1 as SGHDN and CDR2 as FVKESK. Trimming cost V 1 base and J 4 bases; bases outside gene matches: 3. CDR3 in DNA: TGTGCCAGCAGCCAAGGGACAGGGATATACAATGAGCAGTTCTTC. This codes for CASSQGTGIYNEQFF.

The chain uses TRBV4-3 and TRBJ2-1, with TRBD2 identical over 10 bases. This CDR3 is built from 17 residues. The trim removed 0 bases at V and 7 bases at J, leaving 9 bases unmatched. The germline gives CDR1 LGHNA, CDR2 YSLEER. The CDR3 here is CASSQDLSGRAGNEQFF. The CDR3 DNA is TGCGCCAGCAGCCAAGATCTCAGCGGGAGGGCCGGAAATGAGCAGTTCTTC.

This chain connects TRBV10-3 to TRBJ2-7, with D perhaps assigned TRBD1 or TRBD2 (6 bases each). V shed 0 bases and J shed 2 bases, with 11 bases lying between them. The CDR3 length is 15 residues. Germline V CDR1 and CDR2: ENHRY, SYGVKD. In DNA, the CDR3 is TGTGCCATCAGTGAGTCAGGGGGAGGCGCCTACGAGCAGTACTTC. This gives the protein CAISESGGGAYEQYF.

This clone was recorded only once. The V gene is TRBV30, the J gene TRBJ2-3; tentatively, D is TRBD2 (5 bases). Germline lookup yields CDR1 GTSNPN and CDR2 SVGIG (reference sequence). Trimming took 4 bases from V and 8 from J, leaving 25 bases between them. The CDR3 spans 16 residues. The DNA for the CDR3 is TGTGCCTGGATTCCCGCCTCCCCGGAGGCACCGCTTACGCAGTATTTT. Its translation is CAWIPASPEAPLTQYF.